Below are 8 T cell receptor beta chains sequenced from a single sample in a study of cytomegalovirus exposure and HLA in healthy donors. A multiplex PCR was run with 60 Vbeta primers and 13 Jbeta primers. TCRdb keeps only in-frame clones here, not all; method: immunoSEQ multiplex PCR. The data show approximately 150,000 clones, roughly 86% seen once. The specimen sequenced was PBMCs. Receptors originate from a woman in her thirties or forties in good health and CMV-seronegative.

For this clone: At one of its ends the junction is not consistent with the germline gene, which may arise from a read error. V is TRBV7-9 and J is TRBJ2-7; unclear D gene. In germline, CDR1 is SEHNR, CDR2 FQNEAQ (reference sequence). This CDR3 comprises 12 residues. The CDR3 sequence is CSSSLSGPEQYF. CDR3 sequence (DNA): TGTTCCAGCAGCTTATCAGGTCCCGAGCAGTACTTC.

The chain employs TRBV25-1 and TRBJ1-6, with 7 bases matching TRBD1. V trimming: 0 bases; J trimming: 5 bases; junction bases outside the gene matches: 4. Germline lookup yields CDR1 MGHDK and CDR2 SYGVNS. The CDR3 is 16 residues long. CDR3 coding DNA: TGTGCCAGCAGTGAATATGACGGGACAGATAATTCACCCCTCCACTTT. Translating it yields CASSEYDGTDNSPLHF.

The chain has TRBV11-3 and TRBJ2-7; TRBD1 matches at 7 bases. Germline CDR1 SGHNT, CDR2 YENEEA. With 0 bases clipped from V and 2 bases from J, the junction kept 7 bases outside the gene matches. This CDR3 is 16 amino acids long. The DNA of the CDR3 is TGTGCCAGCAGCTTAGATGTGGACAGGCCTACCTACGAGCAGTACTTC. As protein: CASSLDVDRPTYEQYF.

The chain recombines TRBV6-5 with TRBJ2-5; 11 bases agree with TRBD2. The J call may be wrong; the DNA end is better matched by TRBJ2-7. CDR1 is MNHEY, CDR2 SVGAGI, per germline. This CDR3 is 15 amino acids long. The CDR3 is CASSLQTSGTYEQYF. The CDR3 DNA follows: TGTGCCAGCAGTCTCCAGACTAGCGGGACTTACGAGCAGTACTTC.

CDR3 in amino acids: CASSSSGGYYNEQFF. The CDR3 DNA is TGTGCCAGCAGCTCTTCGGGGGGCTACTACAATGAGCAGTTCTTC. The chain uses TRBV5-4 and TRBJ2-1; TRBD2 might be the D (7 bases). In germline, CDR1 is SGHNT, CDR2 YYREEE (reference sequence). Trimming removed 3 bases at V and 3 bases at J, with 13 bases between. The CDR3 runs 15 residues.

Comments on this clone: Other DNA sequences of this sample code for an identical CDR3. The gene calls are TRBV5-1 and TRBJ1-2, with 9 bases lining up with TRBD1. The length of the CDR3 is 13 residues. Germline values: CDR1 SGHRS, CDR2 YFSETQ. After removal of 0 bases from V and 6 bases from J, the junction contained 0 bases not matched to a gene. The DNA for the CDR3 is TGCGCCAGCAGCTTGGGACAGGGGGATGGCTACACCTTC. Protein: CASSLGQGDGYTF.

V gene TRBV4-3 combines with J gene TRBJ2-5; 9 positions agree with TRBD2. The CDR3 runs 17 residues. Germline V gene data show CDR1 as LGHNA and CDR2 as YSLEER. The junction had 9 bases not matched to a gene; V was cut back by 0 bases and J by 4 bases. In DNA form, the CDR3 reads TGCGCCAGCAGCCAAGATTGGACGGCGGGAGGGCCAGAGACCCAGTACTTC. Translated, it gives CASSQDWTAGGPETQYF.

The chain has TRBV4-3 and TRBJ1-2; unclear D gene. From germline, CDR1 is LGHNA and CDR2 YSLEER. V was pared by 1 base and J by 4 bases, with 13 bases between. This CDR3 region has 15 residues. In DNA form, the CDR3 reads TGCGCCAGCAGCCAAGGAACAAAGCGGGCCTATGGCTACACCTTC. This translates into CASSQGTKRAYGYTF.